These T cell receptor beta chains were read from a single sample in a study of shared clonotypes between healthy human individuals. Clones were read by immunoSEQ multiplex PCR, and TCRdb kept only the in-frame ones, dropping some. The profile covers around 500,000 clones, with roughly 78% appearing a single time and 10% to 15% taken by the ten largest. Input material: PBMCs. Source of these receptors: a woman aged 40 to 50 in good health. Some clones in this sample may be carry-over from other donors' samples. CDR3s include the opening cysteine and the closing phenylalanine or tryptophan. Fields, in order: D gene, V gene, J gene, clone size, CDR3 DNA, CDR3 protein. A D gene is named only where the DNA matches it firmly. The size of a clone is reported for some rows only, either as once, few or many, or as a class for expanded clones.

.	TRBV2	TRBJ2-3	.	TGTGCCAGCAGTGCTTCTGGAGATACGCAGTATTTT	CASSASGDTQYF
.	TRBV11-3	TRBJ1-1	.	TGTGCCAGCAGCTTAATGAAGGACACTGAAGCTTTCTTT	CASSLMKDTEAFF
.	TRBV5-4	TRBJ2-5	once	TGTGCCAGCAGCTTGGAGGGAGAGACCCAGTACTTC	CASSLEGETQYF
TRBD1	TRBV2	TRBJ1-1	.	TGTGCCAGCAGTACCCGACAGGGGGCGACTGAAGCTTTCTTT	CASSTRQGATEAFF
.	TRBV5-5	TRBJ1-5	.	TGTGCCAGCAGCCCGTCGGTCGGTAGCAATCAGCCCCAGCATTTT	CASSPSVGSNQPQHF
.	TRBV4-3	TRBJ2-7	few	TGCGCCAGCAGCCAAGAACGTGTGAGTTTGCGCGAGCAGTACTTC	CASSQERVSLREQYF
.	TRBV5-1	TRBJ2-7	.	TGCGCCAGCAAGGCTGACGGGAGTGGGTCCTCCGAGCAGTACTTC	CASKADGSGSSEQYF
.	TRBV30	TRBJ2-5	.	TGTGCCTGGAGTGTAAACCTCCAAGAGACCCAGTACTTC	CAWSVNLQETQYF
.	TRBV7-9	TRBJ2-6	.	TGTGCCAGCAGCCTTAGAACCTCTGGGGCCAACGTCCTGACTTTC	CASSLRTSGANVLTF
.	TRBV5-6	TRBJ1-1	.	TGTGCCAGCAGCTCTACACAGGGCTTGGCTGAAGCTTTCTTT	CASSSTQGLAEAFF
TRBD2	TRBV7-2	TRBJ2-1	.	TGTGCCAGCAGCTTACTGAGCGGGGGAGCGGGAGGGTACAATGAGCAGTTCTTC	CASSLLSGGAGGYNEQFF
.	TRBV25-1	TRBJ2-1	.	TGTGCCAGCAGTGCCCAAACCTATTACAATGAGCAGTTCTTC	CASSAQTYYNEQFF
TRBD1	TRBV19	TRBJ1-5	.	TGTGCCAGTAGTATCAGGGGGCCATATCAGCCCCAGCATTTT	CASSIRGPYQPQHF
.	TRBV18	TRBJ2-5	.	TGTGCCAGCTCACCGATAAAACAGGGTTGGGAGACCCAGTACTTC	CASSPIKQGWETQYF
.	TRBV2	TRBJ2-6	.	TGTGCCAGCACCAGGGTCCCCTTTCAGCATACTGGGGCCAACGTCCTGACTTTC	CASTRVPFQHTGANVLTF
.	TRBV7-2	TRBJ1-5	.	TGTGCCAGCAGCCATACGGGCTCCAATCAGCCCCAGCATTTT	CASSHTGSNQPQHF
TRBD1	TRBV5-4	TRBJ2-3	.	TGTGCCAGCAGCACGCGCTGGGGACAGGCGGGAGATACGCAGTATTTT	CASSTRWGQAGDTQYF
.	TRBV19	TRBJ2-1	few	TGTGCCAGTAGTCAAAGACAGATATACAATGAGCAGTTCTTC	CASSQRQIYNEQFF
TRBD2	TRBV5-1	TRBJ2-1	.	TGCGCCAGCAGCTTAGATCCGGGACTAGCCAATGAGCAGTTCTTC	CASSLDPGLANEQFF
TRBD2	TRBV6-5	TRBJ2-1	.	TGTGCCAGCAAACGCATCGGGACTAGCATCAATGAGCAGTTCTTC	CASKRIGTSINEQFF
TRBD1	TRBV10-2	TRBJ2-1	.	TGCGCCAGCACACCACAGGGGATCGGGAATGAGCAGTTCTTC	CASTPQGIGNEQFF
.	TRBV4-2	TRBJ2-5	.	TGTGCCAGCAGCCAAGATCAGGGGTTGGGGGAGACCCAGTACTTC	CASSQDQGLGETQYF
.	TRBV19	TRBJ1-5	.	TGTGCCAGTAGTATAGATCTCGGCAGCAATCAGCCCCAGCATTTT	CASSIDLGSNQPQHF
TRBD2	TRBV6-5	TRBJ2-2	many	TGTGCCAGCAGTTGGGGGGGAGGCACCGGGGAGCTGTTTTTT	CASSWGGGTGELFF
.	TRBV6-5	TRBJ2-7	.	TGTGCCAGCAGTTATGGGGAAGCCTACGAGCAGTACTTC	CASSYGEAYEQYF
TRBD2	TRBV5-1	TRBJ2-1	few	TGCGCCAGCAGCGGGACTAGCGGGATGATCAATGAGCAGTTCTTC	CASSGTSGMINEQFF
.	TRBV19	TRBJ2-7	.	TGTGCCAGTAGTATCCTCAGGGATTCATCCTACGAGCAGTACTTC	CASSILRDSSYEQYF
.	TRBV11-1	TRBJ2-1	.	TGTGCCAGCAGCTTTGGCCCGGGGATATCGTACAATGAGCAGTTCTTC	CASSFGPGISYNEQFF
.	TRBV28	TRBJ2-1	.	TGTGCCAGCAACGGGCAAGCGGATTCCATATACAATGAGCAGTTCTTC	CASNGQADSIYNEQFF
TRBD2	TRBV5-1	TRBJ2-7	once	TGCGCCAGCAGCTTGGGGGGACTAGCGGCCGCGGGCGAGCAGTACTTC	CASSLGGLAAAGEQYF
.	TRBV28	TRBJ2-2	once	TGTGCCAGCAGTTTAGGGGGCGGGGAGCTGTTTTTT	CASSLGGGELFF
.	TRBV7-2	TRBJ2-5	.	TGTGCCAGCAGCAAAAGAGAAGAGACCCAGTACTTC	CASSKREETQYF
TRBD1	TRBV13	TRBJ2-4	few	TGTGCCAGCAGCAACTCGGCCGACAGGGATCCCCTAAACATTCAGTACTTC	CASSNSADRDPLNIQYF
TRBD2	TRBV6-1	TRBJ2-7	.	TGTGCCAGCAGTGATGGCGTTAGCGGGAGGGGCTTCTACGAGCAGTACTTC	CASSDGVSGRGFYEQYF
TRBD1	TRBV18	TRBJ2-1	.	TGTGCCAGCTCACCAGGGACAGGGGTTTACAATGAGCAGTTCTTC	CASSPGTGVYNEQFF